The 24 T cell receptor beta chains below come from one sample, sequenced in a study of patients and donors after allogeneic stem cell transplantation. One entry per CDR3 protein, called by TCRdb with MiXCR from the RT-PCR reads. The sample gives hundreds of thousands of distinct CDR3 sequences, over 12% of which show up once; around a tenth is in the top ten. The sample comprised blood, either unsorted or a sorted T cell fraction (not recorded which). Receptors were obtained from a human donor who was either an allogeneic HSCT recipient or a stem cell or donor lymphocyte infusion donor (not recorded which). It is not recorded whose cells these are; they may come from a transplant donor.

This clonotype was seen many times. This chain joins TRBV4-1 and TRBJ2-2; tentative D call: TRBD1 (5 bases). The germline V gene encodes CDR1 MGHRA and CDR2 YSYEKL. V lost 4 bases to trimming and J lost 7 bases, with 7 bases between them. This CDR3 comprises 12 residues. The CDR3 is CASSLRGGELFF. In DNA form, the CDR3 reads TGCGCCAGCAGCCTTAGGGGCGGGGAGCTGTTTTTT.

The chain recombines TRBV25-1 with TRBJ2-7; weak D call: TRBD1 (6 bases). Germline loops: CDR1 MGHDK, CDR2 SYGVNS. The CDR3 spans 14 residues. Trimming removed 3 bases at V and 2 bases at J, with 11 bases between. The CDR3 bases are TGTGCCAGCAGTGACTCCCCAGGGGCCTACGAGCAGTACTTC. Translating gives CASSDSPGAYEQYF.

This clonotype has at least ten counts. The rearrangement joins TRBV5-1 to TRBJ2-7, with TRBD1 identical over 8 bases. Trimming took 0 bases from V and 4 from J; bases not matched to a gene: 3. The V gene's germline CDR1 is SGHRS and CDR2 YFSETQ. The CDR3 covers 14 residues. The CDR3 nucleotides are TGCGCCAGCAGCTTGGGACAGGGGTTTTACGAGCAGTACTTC. It codes for CASSLGQGFYEQYF.

The chain uses TRBV5-1 and TRBJ2-5, with D possibly being TRBD2 (6 bases). The CDR3 totals 14 residues. Germline CDR1 SGHRS, CDR2 YFSETQ. The ends were cut back, 1 base at V and 5 bases at J, with 12 bases in the middle. The CDR3, as DNA: TGCGCCAGCAGCTTGACAGCGGGCTCGGAGACCCAGTACTTC. Translation: CASSLTAGSETQYF.

The chain links TRBV5-1 to TRBJ1-5; TRBD1 matches at 9 bases. This CDR3 comprises 15 residues. The germline V gene has CDR1 SGHRS and CDR2 YFSETQ. Trimming cost V 0 bases and J 6 bases; bases outside gene matches: 4. The CDR3 region is CASSLATGGGQPQHF. The CDR3 DNA reads as TGCGCCAGCAGCTTGGCCACAGGGGGCGGTCAGCCCCAGCATTTT.

This chain links TRBV5-6 with TRBJ1-5; D is possibly TRBD1 (5 bases). The germline V gene has CDR1 SGHDT and CDR2 YYEEEE. Trimming stripped 4 bases from V and 2 bases from J, with 16 bases between. The CDR3 has 16 residues. The CDR3 bases are TGTGCCAGCAGCATACGGCCAGGGCAGGGCAATCAGCCCCAGCATTTT. It yields the protein CASSIRPGQGNQPQHF.

This clonotype was detected only a few times. The chain has TRBV29-1 and TRBJ1-2; possible D gene TRBD1, 5 bases. The CDR3 is 17 residues long. V gave up 0 bases and J gave up 3 bases, with 20 bases separating them. CDR1 SQVTM and CDR2 ANQGSEA come from the germline V gene. The chain's CDR3 is CSVEDHRDSAGDYGYTF. In DNA, the CDR3 is TGCAGCGTTGAAGATCACCGTGACAGTGCCGGGGACTATGGCTACACCTTC. Combining the CDR3 with reference TRBV29-1 and TRBJ1-2 gives the whole variable domain SAVISQKPSRDICQRGTSLTIQCQVDSQVTMMFWYRQQPGQSLTLIATANQGSEATYESGFVIDKFPISRPNLTFSTLTVSNMSPEDSSIYLCSVEDHRDSAGDYGYTFGSGTRLTVV.

This clonotype was detected only a few times. The genes are TRBV29-1 and TRBJ1-5; 7 positions match TRBD1. After removal of 7 bases from V and 4 bases from J, the junction contained 10 bases not matched to a gene. This CDR3 has 14 residues. Germline loops: CDR1 SQVTM, CDR2 ANQGSEA. As DNA, the CDR3 is TGCAGCGCCGGGGACGGCAGGGGGAATCAGCCCCAGCATTTT. As protein: CSAGDGRGNQPQHF. The complete variable domain, with remaining parts taken from reference TRBV29-1 and TRBJ1-5, reads SAVISQKPSRDICQRGTSLTIQCQVDSQVTMMFWYRQQPGQSLTLIATANQGSEATYESGFVIDKFPISRPNLTFSTLTVSNMSPEDSSIYLCSAGDGRGNQPQHFGDGTRLSIL.

A few counts support this clonotype. V usage is TRBV3-1 and J usage is TRBJ1-2, with no clear D. Germline V CDR1 and CDR2: LGHDT, YNNKEL (reference sequence). The CDR3 spans 15 residues. Trimming pared 0 bases from V and 4 bases from J, leaving 12 bases between. CDR3 sequence: CASSQEGRRTYGYTF. The CDR3 region has the DNA TGTGCCAGCAGCCAAGAGGGGAGGCGGACCTATGGCTACACCTTC.

This chain connects TRBV6-2 or TRBV6-3 to TRBJ1-1, with D maybe TRBD1 (5 bases). This CDR3 has 18 residues. Trimming took off 2 bases at V and 0 bases at J, with 19 bases between the two ends. Germline V gives CDR1 MNHEY, CDR2 SVGEGT. The CDR3 region has the DNA TGTGCCAGCAGTTACCCAACCGGGGACGGACCCTTGAACACTGAAGCTTTCTTT. Translated, it gives CASSYPTGDGPLNTEAFF.

This clonotype has just a few counts. The V call is TRBV7-7, the J call TRBJ2-2, with D perhaps TRBD2 (6 bases). Germline values: CDR1 SSHAT, CDR2 FNYEAQ (reference sequence). The CDR3 has 12 residues. The CDR3 loop reads CAKGTGAGELFF. In DNA form, the CDR3 reads TGTGCTAAGGGGACTGGGGCCGGGGAGCTGTTTTTT.

The chain joins TRBV6-1 to TRBJ2-1; tentatively, D is TRBD2 (8 bases). This CDR3 region has 14 residues. CDR1 is MNHNS and CDR2 is SASEGT in the germline V gene. Trimming shortened V by 7 bases and J by 8 bases, and 18 bases separated the two germline ends. The CDR3 here is CASNSGGLDHEQFF. The CDR3 nucleotides read TGTGCCAGCAATTCAGGGGGACTAGACCATGAGCAGTTCTTC.

In this sample, this clonotype turned up many times. The J gene is TRBJ2-6, the V gene TRBV12-3 or TRBV12-4; D call uncertain. Trimming pared 7 bases from V and 4 bases from J, leaving 8 bases between. The CDR3 consists of 13 residues. CDR3: CASTLRGANVLTF. The CDR3 DNA sequence: TGTGCCAGCACTTTGAGAGGGGCCAACGTCCTGACTTTC.

This clonotype was observed a few times. The V call is TRBV21-1, the J call TRBJ2-1; the table's D call, TRBD1, was not checked against the DNA. TRBV21-1 is marked as a pseudogene. The CDR3 spans 16 residues. CDR3 loop: CASSNLGTGVDNEQFF. The CDR3 coding sequence is TGTGCCAGCAGCAACCTCGGAACAGGGGTGGACAATGAGCAGTTCTTC.

This clonotype was seen a handful of times. V is TRBV2 and J is TRBJ2-7, with 13 bases matching TRBD2. Germline trimming cut 4 bases from V and 6 bases from J; bases unmatched to any gene: 6. CDR1 SNHLY and CDR2 FYNNEI come from the germline V gene. The CDR3 has 15 amino acids. As DNA, the CDR3 is TGTGCCAGCAGTGTAGAGGGACTAGCGGGAACCGAGCAGTACTTC. It specifies CASSVEGLAGTEQYF.

The rearrangement uses TRBV5-1 and TRBJ2-6; 8 bases match TRBD2. The CDR3 is made up of 17 amino acids. Germline V gene data show CDR1 as SGHRS and CDR2 as YFSETQ. The ends lost 0 bases at V and 1 base at J; junction bases unmatched: 3. The CDR3, as DNA: TGCGCCAGCAGCTTGGTGGGCGGGAGGTCTGGGGCCAACGTCCTGACTTTC. Protein product: CASSLVGGRSGANVLTF.

V gene TRBV20-1 combines with J gene TRBJ2-7; no definite D call. With 4 bases removed from V and 0 bases from J, the gap between germline ends came to 13 bases. The CDR3 spans 14 residues. Germline loops: CDR1 DFQATT, CDR2 SNEGSKA (reference sequence). CDR3 nucleotides: TGCAGTGCTACGAGGCAGAGGAGCTCCTACGAGCAGTACTTC. Translating it yields CSATRQRSSYEQYF.

This clonotype occurred a few times. The chain employs TRBV4-1 and TRBJ2-1; D is perhaps TRBD2 (7 bases). The length of the CDR3 is 13 residues. V was pared by 5 bases and J by 7 bases, with 12 bases between. Germline V lookup: CDR1 MGHRA, CDR2 YSYEKL. CDR3 sequence: CASSVEGGNEQFF. CDR3 DNA: TGCGCCAGCAGCGTGGAGGGGGGGAATGAGCAGTTCTTC.

The V gene is TRBV5-6, the J gene TRBJ1-2; possibly TRBD1 for D (5 bases). V was pared by 5 bases and J by 3 bases, with 20 bases between. Per germline, CDR1 SGHDT and CDR2 YYEEEE. This CDR3 contains 16 residues. CDR3 region: CASRHALGRTYYGYTF. The CDR3, as DNA: TGTGCCAGCAGGCATGCTCTGGGACGGACCTACTATGGCTACACCTTC.

This clonotype turned up a few times. The rearrangement joins TRBV20-1 to TRBJ1-1, with unresolved D. Germline CDR1 DFQATT, CDR2 SNEGSKA (reference sequence). This CDR3 region has 15 residues. V was pared by 0 bases and J by 5 bases, with 16 bases between. The CDR3 region is CSARDGQVPGTEAFF. The CDR3 DNA is TGCAGTGCTAGAGATGGGCAGGTCCCGGGGACTGAAGCTTTCTTT.

J is TRBJ2-7 and V is TRBV14, with unresolved D. Between the trimmed V and J ends, which lost 1 base and 3 bases, there was a span of 4 bases. CDR3 length: 12 amino acids. The germline V gene encodes CDR1 SGHDN and CDR2 FVKESK. Here the CDR3 reads CASSQGHYEQYF. The CDR3 DNA reads TGTGCCAGCAGCCAAGGGCACTACGAGCAGTACTTC.

The rearrangement uses TRBV6-1 and TRBJ1-1, with a tentative D call TRBD1 (5 bases). CDR3 length: 15 residues. The ends were cut back, 8 bases at V and 4 bases at J, with 20 bases in the middle. CDR1 is MNHNS, CDR2 SASEGT, per germline. The CDR3 nucleotides are TGTGCCAGCTTACCTCGAGCAGGGATTAGCACTGAAGCTTTCTTT. Protein product: CASLPRAGISTEAFF.

This clonotype occurred a few times. The chain joins TRBV3-1 to TRBJ1-1, with D perhaps matching TRBD1 (5 bases). The V end lost 1 base, the J end lost 8 bases, and 5 bases lay between the germline ends. The CDR3 totals 11 residues. The germline V gene has CDR1 LGHDT and CDR2 YNNKEL (reference sequence). The DNA of the CDR3 is TGTGCCAGCAGCCAAGGGGGGGAAGCTTTCTTT. Amino acids: CASSQGGEAFF.

This clonotype has only a few counts. The chain joins TRBV9 to TRBJ1-2; D gene ambiguous. The CDR3 contains 14 residues. The V end was cut by 2 bases, the J end by 5 bases, with 13 bases between. CDR1 is SGDLS and CDR2 is YYNGEE in the germline V gene. CDR3 coding DNA: TGTGCCAGCAGCGTCGATGACGGATTTTATGGCTACACCTTC. It translates to CASSVDDGFYGYTF.